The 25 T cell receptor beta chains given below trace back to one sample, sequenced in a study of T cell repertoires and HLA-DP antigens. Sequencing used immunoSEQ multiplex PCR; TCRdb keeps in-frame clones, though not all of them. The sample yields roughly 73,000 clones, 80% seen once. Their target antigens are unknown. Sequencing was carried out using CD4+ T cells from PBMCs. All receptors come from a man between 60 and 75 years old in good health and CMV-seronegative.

CDR3 sequence reads: CACQAGRGTDTQYF. The CDR3 bases are TGTGCCTGCCAGGCAGGTCGGGGCACAGATACGCAGTATTTT. The V and J genes are TRBV2 and TRBJ2-3; D not certain. Per germline, CDR1 SNHLY and CDR2 FYNNEI. This CDR3 has 14 residues. The ends were cut back, 11 bases at V and 1 base at J, with 16 bases in the middle.

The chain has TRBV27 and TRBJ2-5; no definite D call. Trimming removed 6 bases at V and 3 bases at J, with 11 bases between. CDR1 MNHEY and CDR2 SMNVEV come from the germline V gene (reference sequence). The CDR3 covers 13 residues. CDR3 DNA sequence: TGTGCCAGCAGGCCCTTGTGGGAAGAGACCCAGTACTTC. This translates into CASRPLWEETQYF.

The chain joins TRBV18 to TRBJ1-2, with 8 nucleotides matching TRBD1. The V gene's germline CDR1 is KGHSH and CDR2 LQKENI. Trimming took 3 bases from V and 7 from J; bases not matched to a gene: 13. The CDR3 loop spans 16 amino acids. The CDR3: CASSPQQTGEAGGYTF. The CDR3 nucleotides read TGTGCCAGCTCACCGCAACAGACAGGGGAGGCTGGTGGCTACACCTTC.

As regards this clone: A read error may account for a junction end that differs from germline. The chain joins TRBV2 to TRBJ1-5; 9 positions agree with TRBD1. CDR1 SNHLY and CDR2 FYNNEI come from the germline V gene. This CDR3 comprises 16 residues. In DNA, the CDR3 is TGTGCCAGCAGGGAAGGGACAGGGAATGGCAATCAGCCCCAGCATTTT. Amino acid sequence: CASREGTGNGNQPQHF.

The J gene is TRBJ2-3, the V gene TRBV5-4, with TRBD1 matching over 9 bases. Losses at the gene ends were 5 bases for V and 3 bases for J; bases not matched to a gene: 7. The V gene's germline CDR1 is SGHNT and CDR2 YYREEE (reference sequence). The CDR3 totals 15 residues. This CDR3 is CASRYGTGPTDTQYF. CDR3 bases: TGTGCCAGCAGGTATGGGACAGGGCCGACAGATACGCAGTATTTT.

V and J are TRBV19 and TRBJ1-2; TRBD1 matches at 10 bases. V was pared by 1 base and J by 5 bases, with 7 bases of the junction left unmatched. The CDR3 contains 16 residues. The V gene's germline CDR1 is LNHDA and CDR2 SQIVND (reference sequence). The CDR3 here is CASSIGDRGRGYGYTF. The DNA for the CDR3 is TGTGCCAGTAGTATAGGAGACAGGGGGCGCGGGTATGGCTACACCTTC.

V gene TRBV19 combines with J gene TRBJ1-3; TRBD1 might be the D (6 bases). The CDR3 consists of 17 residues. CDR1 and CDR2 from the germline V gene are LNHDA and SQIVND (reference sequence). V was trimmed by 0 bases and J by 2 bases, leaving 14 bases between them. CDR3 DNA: TGTGCCAGTAGTATAGATGGAGGACAGTGGCCTGGAAACACCATATATTTT. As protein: CASSIDGGQWPGNTIYF.

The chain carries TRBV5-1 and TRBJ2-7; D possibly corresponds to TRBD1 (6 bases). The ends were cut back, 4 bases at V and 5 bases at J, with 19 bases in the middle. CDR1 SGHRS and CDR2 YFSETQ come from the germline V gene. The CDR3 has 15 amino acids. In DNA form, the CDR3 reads TGCGCCAGCAGCCCTTACAGGGCCAGGGGCGACGAGCAGTACTTC. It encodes CASSPYRARGDEQYF.

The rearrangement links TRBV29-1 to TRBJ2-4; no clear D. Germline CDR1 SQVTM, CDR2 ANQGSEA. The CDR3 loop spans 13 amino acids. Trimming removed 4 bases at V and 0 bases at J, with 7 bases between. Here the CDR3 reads CSVATTAKNIQYF. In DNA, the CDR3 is TGCAGCGTTGCGACCACAGCCAAAAACATTCAGTACTTC. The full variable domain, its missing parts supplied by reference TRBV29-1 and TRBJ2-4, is SAVISQKPSRDICQRGTSLTIQCQVDSQVTMMFWYRQQPGQSLTLIATANQGSEATYESGFVIDKFPISRPNLTFSTLTVSNMSPEDSSIYLCSVATTAKNIQYFGAGTRLSVL.

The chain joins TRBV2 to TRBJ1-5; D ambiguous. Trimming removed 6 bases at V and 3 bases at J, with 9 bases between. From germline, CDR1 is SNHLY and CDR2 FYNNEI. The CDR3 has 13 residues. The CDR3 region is CASSSTYNQPQHF. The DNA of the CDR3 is TGTGCCAGCAGCTCGACTTACAATCAGCCCCAGCATTTT.

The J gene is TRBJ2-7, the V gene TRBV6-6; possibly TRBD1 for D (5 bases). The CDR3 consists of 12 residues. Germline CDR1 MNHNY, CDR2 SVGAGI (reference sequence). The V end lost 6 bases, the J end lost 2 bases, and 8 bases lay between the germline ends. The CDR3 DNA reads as TGTGCCAGCAGGGACACCACCTACGAGCAGTACTTC. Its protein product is CASRDTTYEQYF.

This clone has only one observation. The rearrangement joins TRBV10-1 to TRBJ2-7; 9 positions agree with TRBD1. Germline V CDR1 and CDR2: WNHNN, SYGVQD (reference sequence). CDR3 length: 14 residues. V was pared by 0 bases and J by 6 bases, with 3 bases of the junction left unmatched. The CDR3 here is CASSESGTGFEQYF. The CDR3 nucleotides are TGCGCCAGCAGTGAGTCCGGGACAGGGTTCGAGCAGTACTTC.

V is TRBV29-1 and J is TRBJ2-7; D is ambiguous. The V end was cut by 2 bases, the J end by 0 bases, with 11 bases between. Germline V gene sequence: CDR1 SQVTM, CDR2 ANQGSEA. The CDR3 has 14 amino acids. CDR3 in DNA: TGCAGCGTTGAATCGGTGGCAGGCTCCTACGAGCAGTACGTC. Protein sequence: CSVESVAGSYEQYV.

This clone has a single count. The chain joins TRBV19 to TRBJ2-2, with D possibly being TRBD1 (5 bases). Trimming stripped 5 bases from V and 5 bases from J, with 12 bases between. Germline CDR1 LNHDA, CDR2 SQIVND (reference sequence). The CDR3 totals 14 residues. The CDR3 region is CASSPNRPTGELFF. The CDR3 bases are TGTGCCAGTAGTCCAAACAGGCCTACCGGGGAGCTGTTTTTT. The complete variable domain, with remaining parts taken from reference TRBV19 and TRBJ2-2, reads DGGITQSPKYLFRKEGQNVTLSCEQNLNHDAMYWYRQDPGQGLRLIYYSQIVNDFQKGDIAEGYSVSREKKESFPLTVTSAQKNPTAFYLCASSPNRPTGELFFGEGSRLTVL.

For the CDR3, the DNA is TGTGCCAGCAGCTTAGGAGCGGGGGCTCGCACAGATACGCAGTATTTT. It specifies CASSLGAGARTDTQYF. The chain has TRBV11-2 and TRBJ2-3; 8 bases line up with TRBD2. The CDR3 totals 16 residues. Germline trimming cut 1 base from V and 1 base from J; bases unmatched to any gene: 4. The germline V gene has CDR1 SGHAT and CDR2 FQNNGV.

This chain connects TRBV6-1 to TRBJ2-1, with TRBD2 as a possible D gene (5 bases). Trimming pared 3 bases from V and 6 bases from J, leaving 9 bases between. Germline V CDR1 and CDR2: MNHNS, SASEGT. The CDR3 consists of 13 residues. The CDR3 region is CASSDAGSNEQFF. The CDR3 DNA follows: TGTGCCAGCAGTGACGCGGGTAGCAATGAGCAGTTCTTC.

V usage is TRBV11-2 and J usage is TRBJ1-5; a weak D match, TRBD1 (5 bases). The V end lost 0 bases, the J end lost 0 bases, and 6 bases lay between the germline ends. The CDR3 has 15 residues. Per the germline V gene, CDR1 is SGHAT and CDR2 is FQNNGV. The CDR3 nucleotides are TGTGCCAGCAGCTTAGACGGACATAGCAATCAGCCCCAGCATTTT. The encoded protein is CASSLDGHSNQPQHF.

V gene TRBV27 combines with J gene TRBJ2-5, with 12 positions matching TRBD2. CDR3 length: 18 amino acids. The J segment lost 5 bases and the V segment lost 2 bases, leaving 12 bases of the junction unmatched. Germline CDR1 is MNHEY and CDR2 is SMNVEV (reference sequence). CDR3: CASSLGGLAGRGVETQYF. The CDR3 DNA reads TGTGCCAGCAGTTTAGGAGGACTAGCGGGACGGGGAGTGGAGACCCAGTACTTC.

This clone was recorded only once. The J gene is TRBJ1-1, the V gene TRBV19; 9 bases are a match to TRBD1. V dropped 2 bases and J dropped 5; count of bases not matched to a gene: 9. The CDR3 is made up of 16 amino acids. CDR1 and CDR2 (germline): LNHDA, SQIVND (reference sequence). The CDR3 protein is CASSILAGQGHTEAFF. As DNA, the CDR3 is TGTGCCAGTAGTATATTGGCCGGACAGGGGCATACTGAAGCTTTCTTT.

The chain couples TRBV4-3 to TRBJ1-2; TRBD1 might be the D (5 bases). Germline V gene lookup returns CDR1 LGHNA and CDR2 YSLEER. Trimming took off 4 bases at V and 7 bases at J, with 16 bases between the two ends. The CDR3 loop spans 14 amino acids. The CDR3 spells CASSRDPGVGGYTF. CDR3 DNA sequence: TGCGCCAGCAGCCGGGACCCCGGGGTCGGTGGCTACACCTTC.

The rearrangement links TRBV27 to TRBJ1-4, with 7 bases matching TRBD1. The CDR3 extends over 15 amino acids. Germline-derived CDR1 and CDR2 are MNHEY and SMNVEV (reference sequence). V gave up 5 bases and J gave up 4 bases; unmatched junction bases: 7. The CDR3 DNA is TGTGCCAGCAGTGCGACGGGACAGCTTAATGAAAAACTGTTTTTT. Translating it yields CASSATGQLNEKLFF.

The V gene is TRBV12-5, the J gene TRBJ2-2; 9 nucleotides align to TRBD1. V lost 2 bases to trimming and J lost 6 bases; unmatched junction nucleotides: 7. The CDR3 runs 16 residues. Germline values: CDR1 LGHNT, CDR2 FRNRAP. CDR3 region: CASGLHRGQEAGELFF. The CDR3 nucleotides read TGTGCTAGTGGTTTGCACAGGGGGCAAGAGGCCGGGGAGCTGTTTTTT. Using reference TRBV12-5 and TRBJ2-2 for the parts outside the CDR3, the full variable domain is DARVTQTPRHKVTEMGQEVTMRCQPILGHNTVFWYRQTMMQGLELLAYFRNRAPLDDSGMPKDRFSAEMPDATLATLKIQPSEPRDSAVYFCASGLHRGQEAGELFFGEGSRLTVL.

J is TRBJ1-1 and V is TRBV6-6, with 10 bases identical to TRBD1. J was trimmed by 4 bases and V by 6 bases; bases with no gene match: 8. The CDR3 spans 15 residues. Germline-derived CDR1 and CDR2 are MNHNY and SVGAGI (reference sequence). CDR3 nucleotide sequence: TGTGCCAGCAGCAGGGGTGGGGACAGGGGCACTGAAGCTTTCTTT. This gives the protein CASSRGGDRGTEAFF.

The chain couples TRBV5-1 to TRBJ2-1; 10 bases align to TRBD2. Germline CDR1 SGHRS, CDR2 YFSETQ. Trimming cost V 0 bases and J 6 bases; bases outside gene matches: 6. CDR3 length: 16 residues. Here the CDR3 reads CASSLDGLAAVNEQFF. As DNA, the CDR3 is TGCGCCAGCAGCTTGGATGGACTAGCGGCGGTCAATGAGCAGTTCTTC. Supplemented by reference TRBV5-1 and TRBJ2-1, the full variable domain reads KAGVTQTPRYLIKTRGQQVTLSCSPISGHRSVSWYQQTPGQGLQFLFEYFSETQRNKGNFPGRFSGRQFSNSRSEMNVSTLELGDSALYLCASSLDGLAAVNEQFFGPGTRLTVL.

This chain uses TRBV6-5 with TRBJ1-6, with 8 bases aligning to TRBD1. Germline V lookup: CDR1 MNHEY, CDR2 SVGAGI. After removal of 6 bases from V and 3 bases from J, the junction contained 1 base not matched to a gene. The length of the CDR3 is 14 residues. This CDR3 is CASRDRVYNSPLHF. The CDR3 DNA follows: TGTGCCAGCAGGGACAGGGTCTATAATTCACCCCTCCACTTT.